This is a list of T cell receptor beta chains from one sample in a study of breast tumors, draining lymph nodes, adjacent tissues. Each CDR3 protein is one row after TCRdb ran MiXCR on the multiplex PCR reads. The sample has 45,000 or so distinct CDR3 sequences, under 25% seen once. Sequencing was carried out using breast tumor tissue. Receptors originate from a female donor with breast cancer. Some clones in this sample may be carry-over from other donors' samples. Both conserved end residues are part of each CDR3. The D gene is left open where the match is weak. Expanded clones are given a class, and other clones once, few, many or no size at all.

abundance: once; d_gene: TRBD2; j_gene: TRBJ2-3; v_gene: TRBV7-3; CDR3nt: TGTGCCAGCAGCTTAAAGGGCGGGGGGTTCTCAGATACGCAGTATTTT; CDR3aa: CASSLKGGGFSDTQYF
abundance: many; d_gene: NA; j_gene: TRBJ1-4; v_gene: TRBV5-1; CDR3nt: TGCGCCAGCAGTTCTGGGCTCTCTCCGAATGAAAAACTGTTTTTT; CDR3aa: CASSSGLSPNEKLFF
abundance: many; d_gene: TRBD2; j_gene: TRBJ2-3; v_gene: TRBV6-4; CDR3nt: TGTGCCAGCAGTCCGGGACTAGCGGGAGGGTCAGATACGCAGTATTTT; CDR3aa: CASSPGLAGGSDTQYF
abundance: NA; d_gene: NA; j_gene: TRBJ2-1; v_gene: TRBV20-1; CDR3nt: TGCGGTGCTAACGGACTGGACAATGAGCAGTTCTTC; CDR3aa: CGANGLDNEQFF
abundance: many; d_gene: TRBD1; j_gene: TRBJ1-6; v_gene: TRBV5-1; CDR3nt: TGCGCCAGCAGCGCGGGGACAGCTCGATCACCCCTCCACTTT; CDR3aa: CASSAGTARSPLHF
abundance: NA; d_gene: NA; j_gene: TRBJ1-1; v_gene: TRBV30; CDR3nt: TGTGCCTGGAGCCAGGGGACTGAAGCTTTCTTT; CDR3aa: CAWSQGTEAFF
abundance: many; d_gene: TRBD1; j_gene: TRBJ2-3; v_gene: TRBV5-6; CDR3nt: TGTGCCAGCAGCTTGCGAGGGGGCCGGGCAGATACGCAGTATTTT; CDR3aa: CASSLRGGRADTQYF
abundance: NA; d_gene: NA; j_gene: TRBJ1-1; v_gene: TRBV10-3; CDR3nt: TGTGCCATCAGGGGGGACGAGAACACTGAAGCTTTCTTT; CDR3aa: CAIRGDENTEAFF
abundance: NA; d_gene: NA; j_gene: TRBJ2-2; v_gene: TRBV20-1; CDR3nt: TGCAGTGCTAGTAGGACCATCGCGAACACCGGGGAGCTGTTTTTT; CDR3aa: CSASRTIANTGELFF
abundance: many; d_gene: NA; j_gene: TRBJ2-2; v_gene: TRBV5-6; CDR3nt: TGTGCCAGCAGACCTACAGGGCATGCCGGGGAGCTGTTTTTT; CDR3aa: CASRPTGHAGELFF
abundance: many; d_gene: NA; j_gene: TRBJ1-5; v_gene: TRBV2; CDR3nt: TGTGCCAGCAGACCTGACAGTAACCATCAGCCCCAGCATTTT; CDR3aa: CASRPDSNHQPQHF
abundance: few; d_gene: NA; j_gene: TRBJ1-1; v_gene: TRBV7-9; CDR3nt: TGTGCCAGCAGCTGGAGGAGTACTGGCACTGAAGCTTTCTTT; CDR3aa: CASSWRSTGTEAFF
abundance: many; d_gene: TRBD1; j_gene: TRBJ2-1; v_gene: TRBV27; CDR3nt: TGTGCCAGCAGATGGGACAGAGTTAACAATGAGCAGTTCTTC; CDR3aa: CASRWDRVNNEQFF
abundance: many; d_gene: NA; j_gene: TRBJ2-2; v_gene: TRBV2; CDR3nt: TGTGCCAGCAGTGGTAAATTGAACACCGGGGAGCTGTTTTTT; CDR3aa: CASSGKLNTGELFF
abundance: NA; d_gene: TRBD1; j_gene: TRBJ1-5; v_gene: TRBV19; CDR3nt: TGTGCCAGTAGTATAGTGGCGGGACAGGGGGATCAGCCCCAGCATTTT; CDR3aa: CASSIVAGQGDQPQHF
abundance: NA; d_gene: TRBD2; j_gene: TRBJ2-1; v_gene: TRBV5-4; CDR3nt: TGTGCCAGCAGCTCCGGGACTAGCGGGAGGGCGGGTGAGCAGTTCTTC; CDR3aa: CASSSGTSGRAGEQFF
abundance: many; d_gene: TRBD2; j_gene: TRBJ2-3; v_gene: TRBV25-1; CDR3nt: TGTGCCAGCAGTGAATCCACTAGGGGAGGGGCCGGCACAGATACGCAGTATTTT; CDR3aa: CASSESTRGGAGTDTQYF
abundance: many; d_gene: TRBD2; j_gene: TRBJ2-7; v_gene: TRBV20-1; CDR3nt: TGCAGTGCTAGAGTGGGACTAGCGGGAGGGCGCGAGCAGTACTTC; CDR3aa: CSARVGLAGGREQYF
abundance: many; d_gene: NA; j_gene: TRBJ2-7; v_gene: TRBV10-3; CDR3nt: TGTGCCATCAGTGGCCAACAGAACCACGAGCAGTACTTC; CDR3aa: CAISGQQNHEQYF
abundance: medium-sized; d_gene: NA; j_gene: TRBJ2-7; v_gene: TRBV4-2; CDR3nt: TGTGCCAGCAGCCAAGCAGAACTTCCCTACGAGCAGTACTTC; CDR3aa: CASSQAELPYEQYF
abundance: NA; d_gene: TRBD1; j_gene: TRBJ1-1; v_gene: TRBV4-2; CDR3nt: TGTGCCAGCAGCCAAGATCGGGCAGGGGGGAACACTGAAGCTTTCTTT; CDR3aa: CASSQDRAGGNTEAFF
abundance: NA; d_gene: NA; j_gene: TRBJ2-5; v_gene: TRBV6-5; CDR3nt: TGTGCCAGCAGGAACGGAGAGACCCAGTACTTC; CDR3aa: CASRNGETQYF
abundance: many; d_gene: TRBD2; j_gene: TRBJ2-1; v_gene: TRBV5-6; CDR3nt: TGTGCCAGCAGCTTGCCGGGACTAGCGGACAATGAGCAGTTCTTC; CDR3aa: CASSLPGLADNEQFF
abundance: many; d_gene: NA; j_gene: TRBJ2-3; v_gene: TRBV4-1; CDR3nt: TGCGCCAGCAGCCGAGACCCCCTGGATACGCAGTATTTT; CDR3aa: CASSRDPLDTQYF
abundance: many; d_gene: NA; j_gene: TRBJ2-3; v_gene: TRBV29-1; CDR3nt: TGCAGCGTTGTGGGGGCAGATACGCAGTATTTT; CDR3aa: CSVVGADTQYF
abundance: many; d_gene: NA; j_gene: TRBJ2-7; v_gene: TRBV5-1; CDR3nt: TGCGCCAGCAGGTCCGACAGTTCGCTCCCTTACGAGCAGTACTTC; CDR3aa: CASRSDSSLPYEQYF
abundance: many; d_gene: NA; j_gene: TRBJ2-2; v_gene: TRBV11-2; CDR3nt: TGTGCCAGCAGCTTAGCGCTAGGTGCCGGGGAGCTGTTTTTT; CDR3aa: CASSLALGAGELFF
abundance: many; d_gene: NA; j_gene: TRBJ1-3; v_gene: TRBV5-5; CDR3nt: TGTGCCAGCAGCCGCCAAGCGGAGAGGACTGGAAACACCATATATTTT; CDR3aa: CASSRQAERTGNTIYF
abundance: many; d_gene: NA; j_gene: TRBJ2-2; v_gene: TRBV10-3; CDR3nt: TGTGCCATCAGTGTTTCTGGTTCGAACACCGGGGAGCTGTTTTTT; CDR3aa: CAISVSGSNTGELFF
abundance: NA; d_gene: TRBD2; j_gene: TRBJ2-1; v_gene: TRBV15; CDR3nt: TGTGCCACCAGCAGGAGCGGGGGGGCCTTCAATGAGCAGTTCTTC; CDR3aa: CATSRSGGAFNEQFF
abundance: many; d_gene: NA; j_gene: TRBJ2-7; v_gene: TRBV7-3; CDR3nt: TGTGCCAGCCCTCAGCGTCGAGGGGCCTACGAGCAGTACTTC; CDR3aa: CASPQRRGAYEQYF
abundance: many; d_gene: NA; j_gene: TRBJ1-3; v_gene: TRBV3-1; CDR3nt: TGTGCCAGCAGCCTCAATCCGGGCCCCTCTGGAAACACCATATATTTT; CDR3aa: CASSLNPGPSGNTIYF
abundance: many; d_gene: NA; j_gene: TRBJ2-7; v_gene: TRBV6-1; CDR3nt: TGTGCCAGCAGGGGACCCCTGGAGCAGTACTTC; CDR3aa: CASRGPLEQYF
abundance: few; d_gene: NA; j_gene: TRBJ1-4; v_gene: TRBV3-1; CDR3nt: TGTGCCAGCAGCCAAGAACTTGGATTCCCACGAAAGAATGAAAAACTGTTTTTT; CDR3aa: CASSQELGFPRKNEKLFF
abundance: many; d_gene: NA; j_gene: TRBJ1-2; v_gene: TRBV4-1; CDR3nt: TGCGCCAGCAGCCAAGGGCTGGGGGGGCCTGGCTACACCTTC; CDR3aa: CASSQGLGGPGYTF
abundance: NA; d_gene: NA; j_gene: TRBJ2-7; v_gene: TRBV7-2; CDR3nt: TGTGCCAGCGGCTTAGTAAGTCGGGGGTACGAGCAGTACTTC; CDR3aa: CASGLVSRGYEQYF
abundance: NA; d_gene: TRBD2; j_gene: TRBJ2-1; v_gene: TRBV20-1; CDR3nt: TGCAGTGCTAGCCTAACCCCCGGGACTAGAGGCTACAATGAGCAGTTCTTC; CDR3aa: CSASLTPGTRGYNEQFF
abundance: many; d_gene: NA; j_gene: TRBJ2-1; v_gene: TRBV12-3/TRBV12-4; CDR3nt: TGTGCCAGCAGTTTATTGGACAATGAGCAGTTCTTC; CDR3aa: CASSLLDNEQFF
abundance: many; d_gene: TRBD2; j_gene: TRBJ2-1; v_gene: TRBV2; CDR3nt: TGTGCCAGCCTAAGGCGGCTAGCGGGAGGTGAGCAGTTCTTC; CDR3aa: CASLRRLAGGEQFF
abundance: many; d_gene: TRBD2; j_gene: TRBJ2-1; v_gene: TRBV20-1; CDR3nt: TGCAGTGCTAGACCCCTAGCGGGAGGGGGTGGTGAGCAGTTCTTC; CDR3aa: CSARPLAGGGGEQFF
abundance: many; d_gene: NA; j_gene: TRBJ1-4; v_gene: TRBV20-1; CDR3nt: TGCAGTGCTCAGGACGGAAATAATGAAAAACTGTTTTTT; CDR3aa: CSAQDGNNEKLFF
abundance: many; d_gene: TRBD1; j_gene: TRBJ1-2; v_gene: TRBV4-1; CDR3nt: TGCGCCAGCAGCCAGAACCTCCCAGGGGGCTACGACTATGGCTACACCTTC; CDR3aa: CASSQNLPGGYDYGYTF
abundance: many; d_gene: NA; j_gene: TRBJ1-4; v_gene: TRBV25-1; CDR3nt: TGTGCCAGCAGTGAGGGGGGGGAAAAACTGTTTTTT; CDR3aa: CASSEGGEKLFF
abundance: many; d_gene: NA; j_gene: TRBJ1-6; v_gene: TRBV5-1; CDR3nt: TGCGCCAGCAGCTTGGGTGGGGTCCTATATAATTCACCCCTCCACTTT; CDR3aa: CASSLGGVLYNSPLHF
abundance: many; d_gene: NA; j_gene: TRBJ2-1; v_gene: TRBV6-2/TRBV6-3; CDR3nt: TGTGCCAGCAGTTACTCGGGGTTCAGTCGGCACAATGAGCAGTTCTTC; CDR3aa: CASSYSGFSRHNEQFF
abundance: many; d_gene: NA; j_gene: TRBJ1-2; v_gene: TRBV7-8; CDR3nt: TGTGCCAGCAGCTGGGGGAGAGGACCTCTGGGCTACACCTTC; CDR3aa: CASSWGRGPLGYTF
abundance: many; d_gene: NA; j_gene: TRBJ1-2; v_gene: TRBV2; CDR3nt: TGTGCCAGCACCAGGACAGATGGCTACACCTTC; CDR3aa: CASTRTDGYTF
abundance: many; d_gene: TRBD1; j_gene: TRBJ1-2; v_gene: TRBV20-1; CDR3nt: TGCAGTGCTATGGGACAGGGGTTTACGGATGGCTACACCTTC; CDR3aa: CSAMGQGFTDGYTF